A selection of T cell receptor beta chains follows, all from one sample in a study of T cell repertoires in cytomegalovirus infection. TCRdb processed the reads anew with MiXCR; each CDR3 protein has one entry. Here the sample spans 560,000 or so distinct CDR3 sequences, 15% to 20% being singletons. Material for sequencing was CD8+ T cells from PBMCs. These receptors were taken from a human donor in good health (CMV status not recorded). Some clones in this sample may be carry-over from other donors' samples. The CDR3 runs from the conserved cysteine through the conserved F or W. The D gene is left open where the match is weak. Size values are once, few and many counts, or a class for expanded clones, and some rows have none.

CDR3: CASRSPIHNEPFF
DNA: TGTGCCAGCAGGTCCCCAATCCACAATGAGCCGTTCTTC
size: NA
V: TRBV6-1
length: 13
D: NA
J: TRBJ2-1

CDR3: CASSMVSGYNEQFF
DNA: TGTGCCAGTAGTATGGTAAGCGGTTACAATGAGCAGTTCTTC
size: many
V: TRBV19
length: 14
D: NA
J: TRBJ2-1

CDR3: CSAREAYGYTF
DNA: TGCAGTGCTAGAGAAGCCTATGGCTACACCTTC
size: NA
V: TRBV20-1
length: 11
D: NA
J: TRBJ1-2

CDR3: CASSPRSSNQPQHF
DNA: TGTGCCAGCAGTCCCCGCTCTAGCAATCAGCCCCAGCATTTT
size: many
V: TRBV6-1
length: 14
D: NA
J: TRBJ1-5

CDR3: CASSYSPSGRLTTQYF
DNA: TGTGCCAGCAGTTACTCTCCTAGCGGACGATTGACGACCCAGTACTTC
size: many
V: TRBV6-6
length: 16
D: TRBD2
J: TRBJ2-5

CDR3: CASSPGQGMNTEAFF
DNA: TGTGCCAGCAGCCCAGGACAGGGAATGAACACTGAAGCTTTCTTT
size: many
V: TRBV2
length: 15
D: TRBD1
J: TRBJ1-1

CDR3: CASSYKLAGVQDTQYF
DNA: TGTGCCAGCAGCTACAAACTAGCGGGAGTTCAAGATACGCAGTATTTT
size: many
V: TRBV7-9
length: 16
D: TRBD2
J: TRBJ2-3

CDR3: CASRRQGAYEQYF
DNA: TGTGCCAGCAGGAGACAGGGTGCCTACGAGCAGTACTTC
size: NA
V: TRBV27
length: 13
D: TRBD1
J: TRBJ2-7

CDR3: CASSLGSRTGELFF
DNA: TGTGCCAGCAGCTTAGGCAGCAGGACCGGGGAGCTGTTTTTT
size: many
V: TRBV7-9
length: 14
D: NA
J: TRBJ2-2

CDR3: CSVQGLQGYYEQYF
DNA: TGCAGCGTTCAAGGCTTGCAGGGTTACTACGAGCAGTACTTC
size: many
V: TRBV29-1
length: 14
D: NA
J: TRBJ2-7

CDR3: CASSYSAGQYYEQYF
DNA: TGTGCCAGCAGTTACTCGGCAGGCCAATACTACGAGCAGTACTTC
size: NA
V: TRBV6-5
length: 15
D: NA
J: TRBJ2-7

CDR3: CASSLKWIETQYF
DNA: TGTGCCAGCAGTTTGAAGTGGATAGAGACCCAGTACTTC
size: many
V: TRBV28
length: 13
D: NA
J: TRBJ2-5

CDR3: CASSLGPGLAGGEQYF
DNA: TGTGCCAGCAGCTTAGGCCCGGGACTAGCGGGAGGCGAGCAGTACTTC
size: NA
V: TRBV7-8
length: 16
D: TRBD2
J: TRBJ2-7

CDR3: CASSPGLAQSSDTQYF
DNA: TGTGCCAGCAGCCCCGGACTAGCGCAGTCTTCAGATACGCAGTATTTT
size: many
V: TRBV7-2
length: 16
D: TRBD2
J: TRBJ2-3

CDR3: CASSWPEVQGLGAFF
DNA: TGTGCCAGCAGCTGGCCGGAGGTACAGGGGTTAGGAGCTTTCTTT
size: many
V: TRBV7-9
length: 15
D: TRBD1
J: TRBJ1-1

CDR3: CASSQRTGTPIYEQYF
DNA: TGTGCCAGCAGCCAGAGGACAGGGACCCCGATCTACGAGCAGTACTTC
size: many
V: TRBV7-4
length: 16
D: TRBD1
J: TRBJ2-7

CDR3: CASSIDQSADTDTQYF
DNA: TGTGCCAGTAGTATAGATCAATCGGCAGACACAGATACGCAGTATTTT
size: many
V: TRBV19
length: 16
D: NA
J: TRBJ2-3